One and the same sample provided the 12 T cell receptor beta chains below, sequenced in a study of beta chain features in type 1 diabetes. Which antigens these TCRs recognize remains unknown. Sequencing targeted expressed TCRB transcripts, as all isolated RNA had been reverse transcribed. Sequencing was performed with immunoSEQ multiplex PCR; in TCRdb, only in-frame clones are kept and a portion is missing. The sample lists some 350,000 clones; over 8.5% were seen once. Whole-study results and caveats: People with Type 1 diabetes carried modestly yet significantly shorter TCRB CDR3s in all four CD4+ subsets.

What was sequenced was central memory CD4+ T cells from blood. The source is a man aged 25-45 years with type 1 diabetes.

The rearrangement uses TRBV6-4 and TRBJ1-5, with D maybe TRBD1 (6 bases). The CDR3 totals 13 residues. Trimming stripped 9 bases from V and 4 bases from J, with 13 bases between. Germline CDR1 is MRHNA and CDR2 is SNTAGT. CDR3 in amino acids: CASSPTGNQPQHF. For the CDR3, the DNA is TGTGCCAGTTCCCCAACAGGGAATCAGCCCCAGCATTTT.

This rearrangement joins TRBV2 to TRBJ2-5; D unresolved. V was trimmed by 6 bases and J by 5 bases, leaving 22 bases between them. The CDR3 covers 16 residues. Germline values: CDR1 SNHLY, CDR2 FYNNEI. The CDR3 here is CASSWGLASLGETQYF. DNA for the CDR3: TGTGCCAGCAGCTGGGGTTTGGCTTCTCTGGGGGAGACCCAGTACTTC.

V and J are TRBV5-1 and TRBJ1-4; tentative D call: TRBD1 (6 bases). The germline V and J ends were trimmed by 5 bases and 6 bases, with 8 bases remaining between them. Germline V lookup: CDR1 SGHRS, CDR2 YFSETQ. The CDR3 is 12 amino acids. The CDR3 DNA reads TGCGCCAGCAGGGCAGGGGATGAAAAACTGTTTTTT. Its protein is CASRAGDEKLFF.

This clone was counted between two and nine times. V usage is TRBV29-1 and J usage is TRBJ2-7, with D hard to call. This CDR3 spans 12 amino acids. V was pared by 5 bases and J by 2 bases, with 10 bases between. Germline CDR1 reads SQVTM; CDR2 reads ANQGSEA. CDR3 bases: TGCAGCGTTCAAAAGGATGCCTACGAGCAGTACTTC. Protein: CSVQKDAYEQYF.

This clone showed up just a few times. The chain carries TRBV5-6 and TRBJ2-7; TRBD2 agrees at 13 bases. CDR3 length equals 18 residues. V lost 0 bases to trimming and J lost 2 bases; unmatched junction nucleotides: 8. The germline CDR1 and CDR2 sequences are SGHDT and YYEEEE. The CDR3 nucleotides read TGTGCCAGCAGCTTGGATCCCCGGACTAGCGGGAGACCCTACGAGCAGTACTTC. This encodes CASSLDPRTSGRPYEQYF. Together with reference TRBV5-6 and TRBJ2-7, the CDR3 gives the full variable domain: DAGVTQSPTHLIKTRGQQVTLRCSPKSGHDTVSWYQQALGQGPQFIFQYYEEEERQRGNFPDRFSGHQFPNYSSELNVNALLLGDSALYLCASSLDPRTSGRPYEQYFGPGTRLTVT.

For this clone: At the DNA level, this CDR3 is encoded by other sequences in the same sample as well. The gene calls are TRBV5-1 and TRBJ2-1, with 7 bases matching TRBD2. Germline values: CDR1 SGHRS, CDR2 YFSETQ. V trimming: 0 bases; J trimming: 2 bases; junction bases outside the gene matches: 2. This CDR3 has 15 amino acids. For the CDR3, the DNA is TGCGCCAGCAGCTTGGGACTAGCCCCCTACAATGAGCAGTTCTTC. Translated, it gives CASSLGLAPYNEQFF.

This clone was seen a handful of times. The V gene is TRBV27, the J gene TRBJ1-2; TRBD1 is a possible D gene (5 bases). The V and J ends lost 8 bases and 0 bases respectively, with 10 bases between them. This CDR3 comprises 13 residues. Per the germline V gene, CDR1 is MNHEY and CDR2 is SMNVEV (reference sequence). The CDR3 region has the DNA TGTGCCAGCTCTGGGACCGCTAACTATGGCTACACCTTC. Translated, it gives CASSGTANYGYTF.

The V gene is TRBV9, the J gene TRBJ2-7; 7 bases are a match to TRBD1. V shed 4 bases, J shed 1 base, and the junction held 8 bases outside the gene matches. Germline V lookup: CDR1 SGDLS, CDR2 YYNGEE. The CDR3 has 15 residues. This CDR3 is CASSRLGTESYEQYF. The CDR3 DNA sequence: TGTGCCAGCAGCCGCTTGGGGACAGAGTCCTACGAGCAGTACTTC.

This clone was observed a few times. The chain uses TRBV6-1 and TRBJ2-7; 8 bases align to TRBD1. Trimming removed 6 bases from V and 5 bases from J; junction bases left unmatched: 9. Per germline, CDR1 MNHNS and CDR2 SASEGT. CDR3 length: 14 residues. The CDR3: CASSRQGQKDEQYF. CDR3 sequence (DNA): TGTGCCAGCAGCCGACAGGGGCAAAAGGACGAGCAGTACTTC.

This clone was counted at least ten times. The rearrangement joins TRBV10-3 to TRBJ1-1; possible D gene TRBD1, 6 bases. V lost 6 bases, J lost 6 bases, and 14 bases lay in between. The germline V gene has CDR1 ENHRY and CDR2 SYGVKD. The CDR3 has 13 residues. The CDR3 loop reads CAIRIRGTAEAFF. The CDR3 region has the DNA TGTGCCATCAGGATCAGGGGTACGGCTGAAGCTTTCTTT.

This clone was picked up many times. This chain uses TRBV27 with TRBJ1-2; TRBD1 matches 8 bases. Germline lookup yields CDR1 MNHEY and CDR2 SMNVEV (reference sequence). The CDR3 covers 14 residues. V was pared by 5 bases and J by 4 bases, with 6 bases of the junction left unmatched. CDR3 sequence (DNA): TGTGCCAGCAGTCTCAGGGGGCCCGGCTATGGCTACACCTTC. It is translated as CASSLRGPGYGYTF.

The chain recombines TRBV7-9 with TRBJ2-2, with D perhaps matching TRBD1 (6 bases). Germline V gene sequence: CDR1 SEHNR, CDR2 FQNEAQ (reference sequence). V lost 8 bases and J lost 1, with 14 bases in between. The CDR3 contains 15 residues. This chain's CDR3 is CASQDSGQNTGELFF. CDR3 nucleotide sequence: TGTGCCAGCCAGGATTCGGGACAGAACACCGGGGAGCTGTTTTTT.